This T cell receptor (beta chain) was observed in a study of cytomegalovirus exposure and HLA in healthy donors. Study summary: Early release data held tens of millions of unique TCRs from HLA-typed donors.

V lost 1 base and J 4 bases, leaving 10 bases between the germline ends. CDR3 length: 13 amino acids. Germline V gene sequence: CDR1 GTSNPN, CDR2 SVGIG (reference sequence). Remarks on this clone: Its antigen is unknown.

PCR involved 60 Vbeta and 13 Jbeta primers. Repertoires were generated with immunoSEQ multiplex PCR, while TCRdb's copy carries only in-frame clones and drops some. The sample table sets out about 88,000 clones. Study-level points and caveats: What a later analysis reportedly showed was that an Asian-associated ancestry cluster had fewer N-insertions than the approximately 720-donor mean.

This clonotype was obtained from a girl aged 10 to 17 in good health and CMV-seropositive. This chain links TRBV30 with TRBJ1-1; no firm D call. The sample comprised PBMCs. The CDR3, as DNA: TGTGCCTGGAGTGCTGGCCCGGGCACTGAAGCTTTCTTT. This translates into CAWSAGPGTEAFF.